The source of this T cell receptor (beta chain) is a study of blood T cell repertoires in COVID-19. The assay was immunoSEQ multiplex PCR, and TCRdb's table has in-frame clones only and misses some. The table lists 310,000 or so clones, over 80% of them singletons, with 9.5% to 10% in the top ten. The CDR3 spans 14 residues. From germline, CDR1 is MGHDK and CDR2 SYGVNS. V was pared by 8 bases and J by 4 bases, with 15 bases between. The chain recombines TRBV25-1 with TRBJ2-1; D may be TRBD1 (5 bases). Source material: peripheral blood. This sequence was found in a man aged 30 to 39 with COVID-19, enrolled during active disease. CDR3 sequence reads: CASGKRGQYNEQFF. The CDR3 coding sequence is TGTGCCAGCGGGAAAAGGGGCCAGTACAATGAGCAGTTCTTC. Complete variable domain (other parts from reference TRBV25-1 and TRBJ2-1): EADIYQTPRYLVIGTGKKITLECSQTMGHDKMYWYQQDPGMELHLIHYSYGVNSTEKGDLSSESTVSRIRTEHFPLTLESARPSHTSQYLCASGKRGQYNEQFFGPGTRLTVL.